A single sample gave rise to the 23 T cell receptor beta chains below, sequenced in a study of radiotherapy plus CTLA-4 blockade in lung cancer. The protocol was immunoSEQ multiplex PCR, while the TCRdb copy is restricted to in-frame clones and leaves out a portion. The data show tens of thousands of clones, roughly 76% seen once. The sequenced sample was peripheral blood, obtained from a patient treated with radiotherapy plus ipilimumab. The receptors were gathered from a human donor with non-small cell lung cancer who had stable disease on radiotherapy plus ipilimumab.

This clone was seen more than once but under ten times. The chain is built from TRBV18 and TRBJ1-1; TRBD1 might be the D (5 bases). Between the trimmed V and J ends, which lost 7 bases and 0 bases, there was a span of 9 bases. This CDR3 contains 13 residues. The V gene's germline CDR1 is KGHSH and CDR2 LQKENI. This chain's CDR3 is CASLTAMNTEAFF. Written as DNA, the CDR3 is TGTGCCAGCTTGACAGCTATGAACACTGAAGCTTTCTTT.

The chain is built from TRBV30 and TRBJ1-1; no firm D call. The CDR3 is 14 amino acids. Per germline, CDR1 GTSNPN and CDR2 SVGIG (reference sequence). The ends were cut back, 2 bases at V and 0 bases at J, with 10 bases in the middle. In DNA, the CDR3 is TGTGCCTGGAGTAGAAGGATCATGAACACTGAAGCTTTCTTT. It translates to CAWSRRIMNTEAFF.

The rearrangement uses TRBV6-5 and TRBJ1-5; 10 nucleotides agree with TRBD1. Germline V lookup: CDR1 MNHEY, CDR2 SVGAGI. CDR3 length: 14 amino acids. Germline trimming cut 5 bases from V and 4 bases from J; bases unmatched to any gene: 2. The CDR3 here is CASSQGQGNQPQHF. CDR3 sequence (DNA): TGTGCCAGCAGTCAGGGACAGGGGAATCAGCCCCAGCATTTT.

This rearrangement joins TRBV29-1 to TRBJ2-3; 8 positions agree with TRBD1. CDR1 SQVTM and CDR2 ANQGSEA come from the germline V gene. Trimming took 7 bases from V and 0 from J; bases not matched to a gene: 3. The CDR3 contains 13 residues. The CDR3: CSAWTGSTDTQYF. Here the CDR3 DNA reads TGCAGCGCTTGGACAGGGAGCACAGATACGCAGTATTTT.

This rearrangement joins TRBV7-2 to TRBJ2-3; D uncertain. In germline, CDR1 is SGHTA, CDR2 FQGNSA. V lost 8 bases, J lost 1 base, and 13 bases lay in between. The CDR3 contains 14 residues. The CDR3 coding sequence is TGTGCCAGCCTTGAAGGGTACGGCACAGATACGCAGTATTTT. This sequence encodes CASLEGYGTDTQYF.

The chain couples TRBV6-5 to TRBJ1-1; the D is unclear. Trimming removed 6 bases at V and 0 bases at J, with 8 bases between. Germline V gene data show CDR1 as MNHEY and CDR2 as SVGAGI. The CDR3 is made up of 13 amino acids. CDR3 amino acids: CASRGGLNTEAFF. The CDR3, as DNA: TGTGCCAGCAGGGGAGGGTTGAACACTGAAGCTTTCTTT.

V usage is TRBV11-3 and J usage is TRBJ2-1; the D gene is possibly TRBD1 (6 bases). V lost 5 bases to trimming and J lost 1 base, with 15 bases between them. Looked up from germline, CDR1 is SGHNT and CDR2 is YENEEA. This CDR3 spans 16 amino acids. CDR3: CASSAGLQGSYNEQFF. The DNA of the CDR3 is TGTGCCAGCAGCGCTGGACTTCAGGGGTCCTACAATGAGCAGTTCTTC.

The chain couples TRBV19 to TRBJ1-5; the match to TRBD1 covers 10 bases. CDR1 is LNHDA, CDR2 SQIVND, per germline (reference sequence). The CDR3 is 13 residues long. Germline trimming cut 9 bases from V and 3 bases from J; bases unmatched to any gene: 2. The CDR3, as DNA: TGTGCCAGCGGGACAGGGGTCAATCAGCCCCAGCATTTT. Amino acid sequence: CASGTGVNQPQHF.

The chain has TRBV18 and TRBJ2-2; 7 positions agree with TRBD1. The CDR3 is made up of 15 amino acids. The trim removed 2 bases at V and 6 bases at J, leaving 6 bases unmatched. In germline, CDR1 is KGHSH, CDR2 LQKENI. The CDR3 DNA follows: TGTGCCAGCTCACCAGTCGACAGGGCGGCCGGGGAGCTGTTTTTT. It is translated as CASSPVDRAAGELFF. The full variable domain, with the rest looked up from reference TRBV18 and TRBJ2-2, is NAGVMQNPRHLVRRRGQEARLRCSPMKGHSHVYWYRQLPEEGLKFMVYLQKENIIDESGMPKERFSAEFPKEGPSILRIQQVVRGDSAAYFCASSPVDRAAGELFFGEGSRLTVL.

The genes are TRBV5-6 and TRBJ2-3; no firm D call. Germline CDR1 is SGHDT and CDR2 is YYEEEE. This CDR3 has 12 residues. The germline V and J ends were trimmed by 4 bases and 6 bases, with 9 bases remaining between them. The DNA for the CDR3 is TGTGCCAGCAGCCTTCCCTGGGATACGCAGTATTTT. Its translation is CASSLPWDTQYF.

This rearrangement joins TRBV4-2 to TRBJ1-2; possibly TRBD1 for D (6 bases). Trimming pared 0 bases from V and 8 bases from J, leaving 7 bases between. CDR1 and CDR2 from the germline V gene are LGHNA and YNFKEQ. This CDR3 region has 12 residues. The CDR3 bases are TGTGCCAGCAGCCAAGATACAGGGGGCTACACCTTC. Translated: CASSQDTGGYTF.

V and J are TRBV25-1 and TRBJ1-1; D unclear. The V and J ends lost 4 bases and 4 bases respectively, with 7 bases between them. Germline V gene data show CDR1 as MGHDK and CDR2 as SYGVNS. CDR3 length: 12 residues. CDR3 amino acids: CASSAHFTEAFF. The CDR3 nucleotides are TGTGCCAGCAGTGCACACTTCACTGAAGCTTTCTTT.

The gene calls are TRBV27 and TRBJ1-1, with D unresolved. Germline lookup yields CDR1 MNHEY and CDR2 SMNVEV (reference sequence). V dropped 4 bases and J dropped 6 bases, with 12 bases sitting between them. This CDR3 is 13 amino acids long. The CDR3, as DNA: TGTGCCAGCAGTTACGTGGGTAGCGCTGAAGCTTTCTTT. Amino acids: CASSYVGSAEAFF.

CDR3 DNA: TGTGCCAGCAGCTTAGAGGGAGGCCCCAACAATGAGCAGTTCTTC. Its protein is CASSLEGGPNNEQFF. V usage is TRBV7-7 and J usage is TRBJ2-1, with D perhaps TRBD2 (6 bases). The germline V gene has CDR1 SSHAT and CDR2 FNYEAQ (reference sequence). This CDR3 has 15 residues. Trimming removed 1 base at V and 5 bases at J, with 12 bases between.

V is TRBV5-6 and J is TRBJ2-5, with TRBD1 as a possible D gene (6 bases). The CDR3 contains 15 residues. CDR1 is SGHDT and CDR2 is YYEEEE in the germline V gene. V was pared by 2 bases and J by 4 bases, with 15 bases between. CDR3 sequence reads: CASSFDQGLGETQYF. The CDR3 DNA reads as TGTGCCAGCAGCTTCGACCAGGGGCTCGGAGAGACCCAGTACTTC.

The rearrangement uses TRBV7-9 and TRBJ1-2; unclear D gene. The CDR3 sequence is 14 residues long. Germline V lookup: CDR1 SEHNR, CDR2 FQNEAQ (reference sequence). With 1 base removed from V and 4 bases from J, the gap between germline ends came to 10 bases. This chain's CDR3 is CASSLDGVAYGYTF. The CDR3, as DNA: TGTGCCAGCAGCTTAGACGGGGTGGCCTATGGCTACACCTTC.

Only a few counts were recorded for this clone. The rearrangement links TRBV7-9 to TRBJ1-2; TRBD1 aligns across 12 bases. Germline V gene data show CDR1 as SEHNR and CDR2 as FQNEAQ (reference sequence). The CDR3 consists of 15 residues. V dropped 5 bases and J dropped 3; count of bases not matched to a gene: 4. The CDR3 loop reads CASSRGTGGDYGYTF. CDR3 nucleotides: TGTGCCAGCAGCCGAGGGACAGGGGGCGACTATGGCTACACCTTC. Combining the CDR3 with reference TRBV7-9 and TRBJ1-2 gives the whole variable domain DTGVSQNPRHKITKRGQNVTFRCDPISEHNRLYWYRQTLGQGPEFLTYFQNEAQLEKSRLLSDRFSAERPKGSFSTLEIQRTEQGDSAMYLCASSRGTGGDYGYTFGSGTRLTVV.

This sequence joins TRBV28 and TRBJ2-5, with D unresolved. The V gene lost 4 bases and the J gene lost 5 bases, with 26 bases spanning the gap. The CDR3 covers 18 residues. CDR1 is MDHEN and CDR2 is SYDVKM in the germline V gene. CDR3 DNA sequence: TGTGCCAGCAGTTGGGTTATGGAAGCCGGTGTCGCCGGGGAGACCCAGTACTTC. Protein sequence: CASSWVMEAGVAGETQYF. Supplemented by reference TRBV28 and TRBJ2-5, the full variable domain reads DVKVTQSSRYLVKRTGEKVFLECVQDMDHENMFWYRQDPGLGLRLIYFSYDVKMKEKGDIPEGYSVSREKKERFSLILESASTNQTSMYLCASSWVMEAGVAGETQYFGPGTRLLVL.

The chain employs TRBV6-5 and TRBJ1-5, with a tentative D call TRBD1 (6 bases). This CDR3 is 15 amino acids long. Germline CDR1 is MNHEY and CDR2 is SVGAGI. Trimming left V 0 bases short and J 3 bases short, with 9 bases between. The DNA of the CDR3 is TGTGCCAGCAGTTACTCTCTGGGGGCCAATCAGCCCCAGCATTTT. It is translated as CASSYSLGANQPQHF.

The V gene is TRBV7-9, the J gene TRBJ1-1, with 7 bases matching TRBD1. Unmatched junction bases numbered 11, after V lost 4 bases and J lost 6 bases. The CDR3 is 15 amino acids. Per germline, CDR1 SEHNR and CDR2 FQNEAQ (reference sequence). The CDR3 here is CASSSRTGISSEAFF. For the CDR3, the DNA is TGTGCCAGCAGCTCCCGGACAGGCATATCCTCTGAAGCTTTCTTT.

This clone was seen a few times. The chain is built from TRBV11-3 and TRBJ2-7; D is perhaps TRBD1 (5 bases). This CDR3 has 17 residues. V dropped 0 bases and J dropped 6 bases, with 21 bases sitting between them. Germline CDR1 is SGHNT and CDR2 is YENEEA. The DNA for the CDR3 is TGTGCCAGCAGCTTAGATCATAGGACAAGACTGGCTTGCGAGCAGTACTTC. It codes for CASSLDHRTRLACEQYF. The full variable domain, its missing parts supplied by reference TRBV11-3 and TRBJ2-7, is EAGVVQSPRYKIIEKKQPVAFWCNPISGHNTLYWYLQNLGQGPELLIRYENEEAVDDSQLPKDRFSAERLKGVDSTLKIQPAELGDSAVYLCASSLDHRTRLACEQYFGPGTRLTVT.

This clone showed up just a few times. The V and J genes are TRBV19 and TRBJ1-2; 8 bases are a match to TRBD1. This CDR3 contains 14 residues. CDR1 is LNHDA and CDR2 is SQIVND in the germline V gene (reference sequence). J lost 4 bases, V lost 7 bases, and 8 bases had no gene match. For the CDR3, the DNA is TGTGCCAGTACCGGACAGGGCACCACCTATGGCTACACCTTC. Amino acids: CASTGQGTTYGYTF.

The V gene is TRBV10-3, the J gene TRBJ2-3, with TRBD1 identical over 10 bases. V trimming: 6 bases; J trimming: 0 bases; junction bases outside the gene matches: 3. Germline V CDR1 and CDR2: ENHRY, SYGVKD. The CDR3 extends over 15 amino acids. DNA for the CDR3: TGTGCCATCAGGGACAGGGGGTCAAGCACAGATACGCAGTATTTT. Encoded protein: CAIRDRGSSTDTQYF.